This paragraph covers one T cell receptor beta chain sequence. Its antigen is still unknown. One end of the junction does not line up with germline, which may come from a read error. CDR3 regions of TCR beta were amplified from RNA transcripts. First-round RT-PCR relied on HTBI primers, and a second-round multiplex PCR came next. TCRdb reprocessed the multiplex PCR reads via MiXCR and lists one record per CDR3 protein. The sample holds over a million distinct CDR3 sequences, less than 45% seen once. This sample is part of a study of Graves' ophthalmopathy and Graves' hyperthyroidism. For the study at large: Hyperthyroidism was considered stable when no ophthalmopathy appeared within 18 months of follow-up. Overall study findings and caveats: Among expanded thyroid clonotypes above 0.001 frequency, most also occurred in blood.

Patients in the hyperthyroidism group, adults aged 18 to 65, were newly diagnosed, under 2 months' duration. Other autoimmune diseases, uncontrolled infections, pregnancy and lactation each led to patient exclusion. Germline loops: CDR1 SNHLY, CDR2 FYNNEI. The CDR3 is 14 amino acids. The receptor comes from an adult man with Graves' hyperthyroidism. The genes are TRBV2 and TRBJ2-7, with TRBD2 as a possible D gene (6 bases). Sequenced input: peripheral blood or thyroid tissue (not recorded which). In DNA, the CDR3 is TGTGCTAGCAGGAAGCGGGCCGAAACCTACGAGCAGTACTTC. It specifies CASRKRAETYEQYF.